The 8 T cell receptor beta chains below all came from one sample that was sequenced in a study of blood T cell repertoires in COVID-19. Clones were read by immunoSEQ multiplex PCR, and TCRdb kept only the in-frame ones, dropping some. Of about 160,000 clones in the sample, 80% to 90% were seen once. Sequences were obtained from peripheral blood. The receptors were sampled from a man aged 18 to 29 with COVID-19, enrolled during active disease.

This clone was seen only once. This CDR3 is CASSDSGGVAYEQYF. In DNA, the CDR3 is TGTGCCAGCAGTGATTCGGGGGGGGTTGCCTACGAGCAGTACTTC. The V gene is TRBV25-1, the J gene TRBJ2-7, with 8 bases lining up with TRBD2. The CDR3 runs 15 residues. The V gene's germline CDR1 is MGHDK and CDR2 SYGVNS. Trimming at V came to 3 bases and at J to 2 bases, leaving 6 bases not matched to a gene.

V gene TRBV30 combines with J gene TRBJ2-7; TRBD1 agrees at 11 bases. Germline assignment: CDR1 GTSNPN and CDR2 SVGIG (reference sequence). The V gene end was trimmed by 6 bases and the J gene end by 4 bases; junction bases not matched to a gene: 8. This CDR3 comprises 14 residues. The CDR3 DNA sequence: TGTGCCTGCAAACGGACAGGGGGCTCGTACGAGCAGTACTTC. Its translation: CACKRTGGSYEQYF.

The V call is TRBV19, the J call TRBJ1-1; 7 bases line up with TRBD1. The V segment lost 7 bases and the J segment 0 bases; nucleotides outside the gene matches: 8. CDR1 LNHDA and CDR2 SQIVND come from the germline V gene (reference sequence). This CDR3 spans 15 amino acids. The CDR3 region is CASKPRQGLNTEAFF. In nucleotides, the CDR3 is TGTGCCAGTAAACCCCGACAGGGACTGAACACTGAAGCTTTCTTT. Full variable domain (remainder filled in from reference TRBV19 and TRBJ1-1): DGGITQSPKYLFRKEGQNVTLSCEQNLNHDAMYWYRQDPGQGLRLIYYSQIVNDFQKGDIAEGYSVSREKKESFPLTVTSAQKNPTAFYLCASKPRQGLNTEAFFGQGTRLTVV.

The V and J genes are TRBV6-5 and TRBJ1-1; D ambiguous. The CDR3 consists of 14 residues. Trimming took 0 bases from V and 3 from J, leaving 8 bases between them. Germline V CDR1 and CDR2: MNHEY, SVGAGI. In DNA form, the CDR3 reads TGTGCCAGCAGTTACTCGACGGGGTACACTGAAGCTTTCTTT. Protein: CASSYSTGYTEAFF.

The chain combines TRBV4-2 with TRBJ1-2, with D maybe TRBD1 (5 bases). Germline loops: CDR1 LGHNA, CDR2 YNFKEQ. The CDR3 totals 14 residues. V was cut by 0 bases and J by 8 bases, with 13 bases left in between. DNA of the CDR3: TGTGCCAGCAGCCAAGATGCACGGAGGGGCGGCTACACCTTC. Residues: CASSQDARRGGYTF.

This clone came up once. The chain employs TRBV12-3 or TRBV12-4 and TRBJ1-1; D unclear. Trimming removed 3 bases at V and 4 bases at J, with 9 bases between. The CDR3 consists of 13 residues. The CDR3 nucleotides are TGTGCCAGCAGTTTCAATTACTTCACTGAAGCTTTCTTT. This encodes CASSFNYFTEAFF.

As for this clone: Germline is not matched at one junction end, which may reflect a read error. The chain couples TRBV3-1 (or the pseudogene TRBV3-2) to TRBJ1-4; tentative D call: TRBD1 (6 bases). Germline V lookup: CDR1 LGHDT, CDR2 YNNKEL (reference sequence). There are 16 residues in the CDR3. The DNA of the CDR3 is TGTGCCAGCAGCCAAGACAGGGGCGCGGGAGATGAAAAACTGCTTTTT. It is translated as CASSQDRGAGDEKLLF.

Details on this clone: At the DNA level, this CDR3 is encoded by other sequences in the same sample as well. This chain links TRBV11-2 with TRBJ2-7; D possibly corresponds to TRBD1 (6 bases). V lost 1 base and J 3 bases, leaving 7 bases between the germline ends. Looked up from germline, CDR1 is SGHAT and CDR2 is FQNNGV. The CDR3 length is 13 residues. The CDR3 loop is CASSLGRGYEQYF. Here the CDR3 DNA reads TGTGCCAGCAGCTTAGGCAGGGGCTACGAGCAGTACTTC.